Listed below are T cell receptor beta chains from one sample, sequenced in a study of spatial heterogeneity in lung cancer. TCRdb processed the 5' RACE reads anew with MiXCR; each CDR3 protein has one entry. The sample holds over 14,000 distinct CDR3 sequences, approximately 10% seen once. The material sequenced was PBMCs, taken at surgery. These receptors were taken from a female donor with early-stage non-small cell lung cancer. CDR3s include the opening cysteine and the closing phenylalanine or tryptophan. D genes are given only for firm matches. Size is stated for part of the rows, as once, few or many counts, or as a class when the clone is expanded.

abundance,v_gene,len,d_gene,j_gene,CDR3nt,CDR3aa
many,TRBV12-5,13,NA,TRBJ1-1,TGTGCTAGTGGTTTGGATGACTACACTGAAGCTTTCTTT,CASGLDDYTEAFF
NA,TRBV6-4,17,TRBD2,TRBJ2-1,TGCACCACCCCGACAGTGGGAGAGGGACTACGAAGCAATGAGCAGTTCTTC,CTTPTVGEGLRSNEQFF
many,TRBV20-1,15,TRBD2,TRBJ2-5,TGCAGTGCTGTCTCGACTAGCGGGGCGCCGGAGACCCAGTACTTC,CSAVSTSGAPETQYF
NA,TRBV5-1,15,TRBD1,TRBJ2-7,TGCGCCAGCAGCTTGAGTTGGGACAGGGCGTACGAGCAGTACTTC,CASSLSWDRAYEQYF
few,TRBV29-1,15,NA,TRBJ2-3,TGCAGCGTTGTATCGTTTGGACAGAGCACAGATACGCAGTATTTT,CSVVSFGQSTDTQYF
NA,TRBV30,12,TRBD1,TRBJ1-1,TGTGCATGCCGGACAGGGAACACTGAAGCTTTCTTT,CACRTGNTEAFF
few,TRBV14,16,TRBD2,TRBJ2-5,TGTGCCAGCAGCCAAGGCCTGCTAGCGGGGCGCGAGACCCAGTACTTC,CASSQGLLAGRETQYF
NA,TRBV7-7,17,NA,TRBJ2-5,TGTGCCAGCAGCTTAGCCCTGACCACGGGGTTGGGGGAGACCCAGTACTTC,CASSLALTTGLGETQYF
many,TRBV18,15,TRBD1,TRBJ1-5,TGTGCCAACTCACCACTCGGACAGGGGTATCAGCCCCAGCATTTT,CANSPLGQGYQPQHF
NA,TRBV6-1,19,TRBD2,TRBJ2-3,TGTGCCAGCAGTGAACGGGTAGCGGGGGCCGTGATTAGCACAGATACGCAGTATTTT,CASSERVAGAVISTDTQYF
many,TRBV20-1,14,TRBD2,TRBJ2-5,TGCAGTGCTAGAGATCGAGGGGCTAGCGGGGGCCAGTACTTC,CSARDRGASGGQYF
many,TRBV5-8,14,NA,TRBJ2-3,TGTGCCAGCAGCTTGGAATTCCCAGCGGGTACGCAGTATTTT,CASSLEFPAGTQYF
NA,TRBV20-1,13,NA,TRBJ2-5,TGCAGTGCTAGAGCGGGGGGCAAAGAGACCCAGTACTTC,CSARAGGKETQYF
few,TRBV2,14,NA,TRBJ2-3,TGTGCCAGCACTCCGGGCAGGGTCTCAGATACGCAGTATTTT,CASTPGRVSDTQYF
many,TRBV12-3/TRBV12-4,16,NA,TRBJ2-2,TGTGCCAGCAGCTACCGCTCCGGGATAAACACCGGGGAGCTGTTTTTT,CASSYRSGINTGELFF
many,TRBV12-3/TRBV12-4,11,TRBD1,TRBJ1-1,TGTGCCAGCAGTCTCAGGGGGCGAGCTTTCTTT,CASSLRGRAFF
NA,TRBV29-1,12,NA,TRBJ2-7,TGCAGCGTTGGTCTGGGTTCCCACGAGCAGTACTTC,CSVGLGSHEQYF
many,TRBV6-2/TRBV6-3,12,NA,TRBJ2-5,TGTGCCAGCAAGACTCAAGGCGAGACCCAGTACTTC,CASKTQGETQYF
NA,TRBV12-3/TRBV12-4,10,NA,TRBJ2-1,TGTGCCAGCAGTTTAGGTGAGCAGTTCTTC,CASSLGEQFF
many,TRBV14,15,NA,TRBJ2-5,TGTGCCAGCAGCCAACCGATGTGGGGGCAAGAGACCCAGTACTTC,CASSQPMWGQETQYF
many,TRBV12-3/TRBV12-4,15,TRBD1,TRBJ1-1,TGTGCCAGCAGTTCCCCGGGACAGGGGGACACTGAAGCTTTCTTT,CASSSPGQGDTEAFF
NA,TRBV14,15,TRBD2,TRBJ2-7,TGTGCCAGCAGCCCCCTAGCGGGGGACTCCTACGAGCAGTACTTC,CASSPLAGDSYEQYF
medium-sized,TRBV2,11,NA,TRBJ1-4,TGTGCCAGCAGGACCTACGAAAAACTGTTTTTT,CASRTYEKLFF
few,TRBV29-1,11,TRBD2,TRBJ2-1,TGCAGCGAGACTAGCGGGGGGGCCCAGTTCTTC,CSETSGGAQFF
many,TRBV7-3,18,TRBD1,TRBJ2-2,TGTGCCAGCAGCTTGACCTGGACAGGGCGTCCGAACACCGGGGAGCTGTTTTTT,CASSLTWTGRPNTGELFF
many,TRBV29-1,16,NA,TRBJ1-3,TGCAGCGTTGAAGATCCAGATGGTAGCTCTGGAAACACCATATATTTT,CSVEDPDGSSGNTIYF
many,TRBV18,15,TRBD1,TRBJ2-5,TGTGCCAGCTCACGAGTGGGACAGTTCCAAGAGACCCAGTACTTC,CASSRVGQFQETQYF
many,TRBV20-1,14,NA,TRBJ2-7,TGCAGTGCTAGAGACCCAGACAGGTTCTACGAGCAGTACTTC,CSARDPDRFYEQYF
many,TRBV7-7,15,TRBD2,TRBJ2-2,TGTGCTAGCAGCTTACGGGGGGCGAACACCGGGGAGCTGTTTTTT,CASSLRGANTGELFF
many,TRBV20-1,16,NA,TRBJ1-6,TGCAGTGCTAGAGATTATAGGGGTACCTATAATTCACCCCTCCACTTT,CSARDYRGTYNSPLHF
many,TRBV11-2,15,TRBD2,TRBJ2-5,TGTGCCAGCAGCTTAACGGCTAGCGGGAGAGGGACCCAGTACTTC,CASSLTASGRGTQYF
few,TRBV6-1,14,NA,TRBJ1-1,TGTGCCAGCAGTGAAAGGTCGGGGAACACTGAAGCTTTCTTT,CASSERSGNTEAFF
NA,TRBV23-1,20,TRBD1,TRBJ1-4,TGCGCCAGCAGTCAATCTAGATTCCCTTTTAAGGGGGCAGAAGATGAAAAACTGTTTTTT,CASSQSRFPFKGAEDEKLFF
medium-sized,TRBV11-2,13,NA,TRBJ2-1,TGTGCCAGCAGCCCCCGACTACGGAATGAGCAGTTCTTC,CASSPRLRNEQFF
many,TRBV27,14,NA,TRBJ2-3,TGTGCCAGCAGTTCCCCTCCCGCCACAGATACGCAGTATTTT,CASSSPPATDTQYF
NA,TRBV18,17,TRBD1,TRBJ2-7,TGTGCCAGCTCACCAATTTTCACAGGGGATATTTCCTACGAGCAGTACTTC,CASSPIFTGDISYEQYF
many,TRBV19,18,NA,TRBJ2-2,TGTGCCAGTAGTGAGCGACCCAGTTTGGGGCGGGACACCGGGGAGCTGTTTTTT,CASSERPSLGRDTGELFF
many,TRBV3-1,13,TRBD1,TRBJ2-7,TGTGCCAGCAGACCGACAGGGTACGGCGAGCAGTACTTC,CASRPTGYGEQYF
NA,TRBV2,13,NA,TRBJ2-2,TGTGCCAGCAGTACTACAGTCACCGGGGAGCTGTTTTTT,CASSTTVTGELFF
many,TRBV7-9,16,TRBD1,TRBJ1-4,TGTGCCAGCAGCTTAGGGGACCGACGACAGGGTGGAAAACTGTTTTTT,CASSLGDRRQGGKLFF
many,TRBV3-1,17,TRBD2,TRBJ2-2,TGTGCCAGCAGCCATAATACAGCGGGGGGGAACACCGGGGAGCTGTTTTTT,CASSHNTAGGNTGELFF
many,TRBV20-1,16,TRBD2,TRBJ2-1,TGCAGTGCTAGCCCAGCGGGGGTTAGCTCCTACAATGAGCAGTTCTTC,CSASPAGVSSYNEQFF
NA,TRBV18,16,NA,TRBJ2-5,TGTGCCAGCTCACCCTTCCGGGACGGAGAAAAAGAGACCCAGTACTTC,CASSPFRDGEKETQYF
medium-sized,TRBV9,15,NA,TRBJ2-5,TGTGCCAGCAGTGTCGGCGACGCCGGGGAAGAGACCCAGTACTTC,CASSVGDAGEETQYF